This T cell receptor beta chain emerged from a study of long-term antiretroviral therapy in people with HIV. Findings and caveats of the study: All time points showed a repertoire dominated by clones expanded before ART. Versus controls, repertoires in people with HIV had narrower CDR3 length ranges.

CDR3 size: 13 residues. With 5 bases removed from V and 3 bases from J, the gap between germline ends came to 10 bases. Per the germline V gene, CDR1 is SGHNT and CDR2 is YENEEA. Samples held about 0.9-10 million cryopreserved PBMC, and DNA extraction followed. Runs used v3.0 of the immunoSEQ assay and were done at survey level. Sequencing targeted about 40,000-55,000 T-cell genomes per sample. Using immunoSEQ multiplex PCR, the repertoire was profiled, and TCRdb retains in-frame clones only, with some absent. The sample has tens of thousands of clones, roughly 96% seen once. A word on this clone: Its antigen is as yet unknown.

The sample consisted of unsorted PBMCs, taken 3.7 years after starting antiretroviral therapy. The V call is TRBV11-3, the J call TRBJ1-1; TRBD1 might be the D (6 bases). This clonotype was obtained from a woman aged 50 to 65 with HIV. DNA for the CDR3: TGTGCCAGCAGCCGGGACACCGACACTGAAGCTTTCTTT. It codes for CASSRDTDTEAFF.